This T cell receptor beta chain came from a study of technical replicates of blood from a handful of donors. TCRdb's table, derived via immunoSEQ multiplex PCR, lists solely in-frame clones and lacks some. The sample records about 50,000 clones, over 90% being singletons. The CDR3 totals 13 residues. Germline values: CDR1 LNHDA, CDR2 SQIVND (reference sequence). The V end was cut by 4 bases, the J end by 7 bases, with 11 bases between. V usage is TRBV19 and J usage is TRBJ2-1, with TRBD2 as a possible D gene (5 bases). The specimen sequenced was PBMCs. This sequence was found in a human donor in good health. Some clones in this sample may be carry-over from other donors' samples. CDR3 sequence: CASSKSSFNEQFF. In nucleotides, the CDR3 is TGTGCCAGTAGTAAGTCTAGCTTTAATGAGCAGTTCTTC. Looking up the rest from reference TRBV19 and TRBJ2-1 gives the full variable domain: DGGITQSPKYLFRKEGQNVTLSCEQNLNHDAMYWYRQDPGQGLRLIYYSQIVNDFQKGDIAEGYSVSREKKESFPLTVTSAQKNPTAFYLCASSKSSFNEQFFGPGTRLTVL.